This TCR beta chain comes out of a study of read filtering for tumor transcriptome and immune sequencing. Study context: Among patients, roughly 17 were male and more than 11 female, aged 47 to 80 (mean around 61). DNase treatment preceded whole-transcriptome library preparation.

This clonotype was recorded many times. From around 0.4 ug of RNA, a library with molecular barcoded alpha/delta and beta/gamma adaptors was made. One entry per CDR3 protein results from TCRdb running MiXCR on the reads. Of tens of thousands of distinct CDR3 sequences in the sample, roughly a fifth were seen once. Input material: a population of CD138-negative cells sorted from bone marrow. This clonotype was sampled from a donor aged 40 or older with multiple myeloma.

The CDR3 loop reads CASSLGSTSSTDTQYF. The CDR3 DNA reads as TGCGCCAGCAGCTTGGGCTCTACGTCTAGCACAGATACGCAGTATTTT. The J gene is TRBJ2-3, the V gene TRBV5-1; the D is unclear. The CDR3 is 16 residues long. Trimming cost V 0 bases and J 0 bases, with 11 bases left between them. CDR1 is SGHRS, CDR2 YFSETQ, per germline. The whole variable domain, filled in from reference TRBV5-1 and TRBJ2-3, reads KAGVTQTPRYLIKTRGQQVTLSCSPISGHRSVSWYQQTPGQGLQFLFEYFSETQRNKGNFPGRFSGRQFSNSRSEMNVSTLELGDSALYLCASSLGSTSSTDTQYFGPGTRLTVL.